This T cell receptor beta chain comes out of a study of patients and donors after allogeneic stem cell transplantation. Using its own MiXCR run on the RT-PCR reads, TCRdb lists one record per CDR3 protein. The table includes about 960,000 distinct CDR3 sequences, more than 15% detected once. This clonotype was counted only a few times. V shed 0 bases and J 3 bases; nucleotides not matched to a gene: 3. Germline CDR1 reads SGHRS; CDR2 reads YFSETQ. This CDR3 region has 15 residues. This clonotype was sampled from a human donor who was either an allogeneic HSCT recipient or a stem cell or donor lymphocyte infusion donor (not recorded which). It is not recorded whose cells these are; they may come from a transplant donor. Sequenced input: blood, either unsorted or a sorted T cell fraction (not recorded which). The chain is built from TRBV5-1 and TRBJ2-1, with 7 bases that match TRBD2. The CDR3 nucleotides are TGCGCCAGCAGCTTGGCGGGGGAGGGCTACAATGAGCAGTTCTTC. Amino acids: CASSLAGEGYNEQFF.